This T cell receptor beta chain was documented in a study of identical twins. V lost 4 bases to trimming and J lost 6 bases, with 17 bases between them. The CDR3 contains 14 residues. Germline V gene lookup returns CDR1 SGHRS and CDR2 YFSETQ. A template switching step contributed a universal primer site, while unique molecular identifiers were present in the cDNA. TCRdb fed the 5' RACE reads into MiXCR, producing one record per CDR3 protein. The table records roughly 720,000 distinct CDR3 sequences, about 20% of them present only once. The sample was also reused in another study, on T cells expressing NK-cell markers. As that report states: Obtained from sorted CD3+CD56+NKG2C+, CD3+CD56+NKG2C- and CD3+CD56-NKG2C+ T cells were the TCR beta repertoires. One of the eight sequenced donors was seronegative, whereas the other seven were HCMV-seropositive. Dominant NKG2C+ clonotype frequencies of roughly 1.0-7.0% of CD8+ T cells were measured in over 5 donors.

Sequencing was performed on PBMCs. The chain joins TRBV5-1 to TRBJ2-7; a possible D gene is TRBD2 (6 bases). The source of this sequence is a woman younger than 30 in good health. The CDR3 spells CASSLLEGIGEQYF. The CDR3, as DNA: TGCGCCAGCAGCCTACTGGAGGGAATAGGCGAGCAGTACTTC.